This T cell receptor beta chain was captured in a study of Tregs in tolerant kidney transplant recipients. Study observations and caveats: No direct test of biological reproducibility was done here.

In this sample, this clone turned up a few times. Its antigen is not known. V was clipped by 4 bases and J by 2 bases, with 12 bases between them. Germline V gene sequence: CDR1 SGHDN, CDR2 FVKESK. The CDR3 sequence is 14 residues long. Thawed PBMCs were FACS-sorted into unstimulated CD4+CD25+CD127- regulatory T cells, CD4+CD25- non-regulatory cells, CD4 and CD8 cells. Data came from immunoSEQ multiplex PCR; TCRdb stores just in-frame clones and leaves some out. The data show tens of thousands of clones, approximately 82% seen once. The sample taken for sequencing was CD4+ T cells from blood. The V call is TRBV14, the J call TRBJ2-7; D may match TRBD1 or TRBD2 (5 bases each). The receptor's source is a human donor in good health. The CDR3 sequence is CASSRRGETYEQYF. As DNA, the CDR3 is TGTGCCAGCAGCCGACGGGGCGAAACCTACGAGCAGTACTTC. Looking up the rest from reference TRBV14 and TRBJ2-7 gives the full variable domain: EAGVTQFPSHSVIEKGQTVTLRCDPISGHDNLYWYRRVMGKEIKFLLHFVKESKQDESGMPNNRFLAERTGGTYSTLKVQPAELEDSGVYFCASSRRGETYEQYFGPGTRLTVT.